These 23 T cell receptor beta chains came from one sample sequenced in a study of shared clonotypes between healthy human individuals. Terminally differentiated effector memory CD45RA+ cells were excluded by CCR7 positive selection of CD45RO-negative cells. TCRdb's table, derived via immunoSEQ multiplex PCR, lists solely in-frame clones and lacks some. In the table there are roughly 2.1 million clones, about 92% of which are singletons. The material sequenced was naive CD8+ T cells from PBMCs. These receptors all stem from a man between 18 and 35 years old in good health. Some clones in this sample may be carry-over from other donors' samples.

CDR3 nucleotides: TGTGCCAGCAGCCATACGACAGGTTCGAACTATGGCTACACCTTC. It encodes CASSHTTGSNYGYTF. V gene TRBV7-6 combines with J gene TRBJ1-2; D is perhaps TRBD1 (6 bases). The V gene lost 5 bases and the J gene lost 2 bases, with 15 bases spanning the gap. The CDR3 has 15 residues. Germline-derived CDR1 and CDR2 are SGHVS and FNYEAQ.

V gene TRBV25-1 combines with J gene TRBJ2-2; TRBD1 aligns across 11 bases. Germline-derived CDR1 and CDR2 are MGHDK and SYGVNS. J was trimmed by 3 bases and V by 5 bases; bases with no gene match: 8. The CDR3 has 17 amino acids. DNA of the CDR3: TGTGCCAGCAGTACCCATGGACAGGGGGCCCACACCGGGGAGCTGTTTTTT. This gives the protein CASSTHGQGAHTGELFF.

This chain connects TRBV4-3 to TRBJ2-2; D is perhaps TRBD2 (5 bases). This CDR3 is 14 amino acids long. The ends were cut back, 0 bases at V and 7 bases at J, with 9 bases in the middle. Germline V gene lookup returns CDR1 LGHNA and CDR2 YSLEER. The CDR3 here is CASSQDRGNGELFF. The CDR3 bases are TGCGCCAGCAGCCAAGATCGGGGTAACGGGGAGCTGTTTTTT.

This rearrangement joins TRBV7-6 to TRBJ2-7; 7 nucleotides agree with TRBD2. J was trimmed by 4 bases and V by 5 bases; bases with no gene match: 2. The germline CDR1 and CDR2 sequences are SGHVS and FNYEAQ. The CDR3 runs 12 residues. Written as DNA, the CDR3 is TGTGCCAGCAGCGGGGGGGTTTACGAGCAGTACTTC. Amino acids: CASSGGVYEQYF. Filled out from reference TRBV7-6 and TRBJ2-7, the complete variable domain reads GAGVSQSPRYKVTKRGQDVALRCDPISGHVSLYWYRQALGQGPEFLTYFNYEAQQDKSGLPNDRFSAERPEGSISTLTIQRTEQRDSAMYRCASSGGVYEQYFGPGTRLTVT.

The chain carries TRBV11-1 and TRBJ2-7; 9 nucleotides match TRBD1. Germline-derived CDR1 and CDR2 are SGHAT and FQDESV (reference sequence). This CDR3 comprises 16 residues. Unmatched junction bases numbered 11, after V lost 5 bases and J lost 3 bases. Here the CDR3 reads CASSLFGTGYGYEQYF. The CDR3 DNA reads TGTGCCAGCAGCCTTTTTGGGACAGGGTACGGCTACGAGCAGTACTTC. The full variable domain, in which reference TRBV11-1 and TRBJ2-7 provide the parts outside the CDR3, is EAEVAQSPRYKITEKSQAVAFWCDPISGHATLYWYRQILGQGPELLVQFQDESVVDDSQLPKDRFSAERLKGVDSTLKIQPAELGDSAMYLCASSLFGTGYGYEQYFGPGTRLTVT.

V usage is TRBV7-9 and J usage is TRBJ2-7; the D gene is possibly TRBD1 (6 bases). Germline CDR1 and CDR2: SEHNR and FQNEAQ (reference sequence). V shed 5 bases and J shed 3 bases, with 20 bases lying between them. This CDR3 has 16 amino acids. The DNA for the CDR3 is TGTGCCAGCAGCCCCCCCCTGACAGGTGGCAGCTACGAGCAGTACTTC. This translates into CASSPPLTGGSYEQYF.

This chain uses TRBV30 with TRBJ1-6; no definite D call. V lost 3 bases and J 0 bases, leaving 12 bases between the germline ends. There are 16 residues in the CDR3. The germline V gene encodes CDR1 GTSNPN and CDR2 SVGIG (reference sequence). CDR3 region: CAWSEDRSSYNSPLHF. CDR3 in DNA: TGTGCCTGGAGCGAGGACCGTAGCTCCTATAATTCACCCCTCCACTTT.

The V gene is TRBV28, the J gene TRBJ2-3; no reliable D call. The CDR3 runs to 15 residues. V was clipped by 5 bases and J by 3 bases, with 15 bases between them. Germline V gene sequence: CDR1 MDHEN, CDR2 SYDVKM. For the CDR3, the DNA is TGTGCCAGCAGTGCCCGCGGCACCTGGACAGATACGCAGTATTTT. It yields the protein CASSARGTWTDTQYF.

The rearrangement uses TRBV2 and TRBJ2-5, with unresolved D. The CDR3 contains 13 residues. V was trimmed by 8 bases and J by 0 bases, leaving 10 bases between them. CDR1 is SNHLY, CDR2 FYNNEI, per germline. DNA for the CDR3: TGTGCCAGCCCTGAATGGGACCAAGAGACCCAGTACTTC. Translating gives CASPEWDQETQYF.

V gene TRBV19 combines with J gene TRBJ2-7, with TRBD1 as a possible D gene (6 bases). This CDR3 has 15 residues. The germline V gene encodes CDR1 LNHDA and CDR2 SQIVND (reference sequence). V was cut by 5 bases and J by 2 bases, with 16 bases left in between. The CDR3 here is CASSQLRDMAYEQYF. CDR3 nucleotide sequence: TGTGCCAGTAGTCAACTTCGGGACATGGCCTACGAGCAGTACTTC.

The V and J genes are TRBV27 and TRBJ1-5; 8 nucleotides align to TRBD1. The CDR3 contains 15 residues. The germline V gene has CDR1 MNHEY and CDR2 SMNVEV (reference sequence). The V gene end was trimmed by 5 bases and the J gene end by 6 bases; junction bases not matched to a gene: 9. CDR3 amino acids: CASSTGQGVGQPQHF. Written as DNA, the CDR3 is TGTGCCAGCAGTACCGGACAGGGTGTGGGTCAGCCCCAGCATTTT.

The chain uses TRBV6-1 and TRBJ2-2; either TRBD1 or TRBD2 may fit D (6 bases each). Trimming cost V 1 base and J 6 bases, with 21 bases left between them. This CDR3 has 18 amino acids. CDR1 and CDR2 (germline): MNHNS, SASEGT. CDR3 residues: CASSEGFGLGGLAGELFF. The CDR3 DNA sequence: TGTGCCAGCAGTGAAGGGTTCGGGCTGGGGGGCCTCGCCGGGGAGCTGTTTTTT.

The chain joins TRBV28 to TRBJ2-6, with 7 bases aligning to TRBD2. The CDR3 runs 17 residues. V was clipped by 3 bases and J by 0 bases; unmatched bases: 5. Germline V gene sequence: CDR1 MDHEN, CDR2 SYDVKM. The CDR3, as DNA: TGTGCCAGCAGTTTCTGGCGGGAGCTCTCTGGGGCCAACGTCCTGACTTTC. Protein: CASSFWRELSGANVLTF.

The genes are TRBV5-6 and TRBJ2-7; 8 nucleotides line up with TRBD2. Trimming at V came to 4 bases and at J to 5 bases, leaving 11 bases not matched to a gene. The germline V gene encodes CDR1 SGHDT and CDR2 YYEEEE. The CDR3 covers 15 residues. As DNA, the CDR3 is TGTGCCAGCAGCCACGGGAGGGGGGGGCGGCACGAGCAGTACTTC. Residues: CASSHGRGGRHEQYF.

This rearrangement joins TRBV19 to TRBJ2-1; the D gene is possibly TRBD2 (5 bases). This CDR3 has 15 residues. Germline CDR1 and CDR2: LNHDA and SQIVND (reference sequence). The V gene lost 6 bases and the J gene lost 8 bases, with 20 bases spanning the gap. CDR3 sequence reads: CASRVSGGRPHEQFF. DNA for the CDR3: TGTGCCAGTAGAGTCAGCGGCGGAAGACCCCATGAGCAGTTCTTC.

The J gene is TRBJ2-1, the V gene TRBV11-2; perhaps TRBD1 as D (7 bases). This CDR3 is built from 14 residues. Trimming cost V 1 base and J 7 bases, with 11 bases left between them. CDR1 is SGHAT and CDR2 is FQNNGV in the germline V gene. CDR3 in DNA: TGTGCCAGCAGCTTAGTGACAGGGAGGAATGAGCAGTTCTTC. Encoded protein: CASSLVTGRNEQFF.

This clone was picked up one time. CDR3 nucleotides: TGTGCCAGTTCGACCCGGACCCAACTGGGAGGCTACACCTTC. Translation: CASSTRTQLGGYTF. The chain links TRBV19 to TRBJ1-2, with D unclear. The CDR3 covers 14 residues. Germline V CDR1 and CDR2: LNHDA, SQIVND (reference sequence). Deletions cut 8 bases from V and 8 bases from J, with 21 bases between.

This clone was observed a handful of times. This chain joins TRBV18 and TRBJ1-1; D unclear. V was shortened by 3 bases and J by 5 bases, with 10 bases between the two germline ends. Germline CDR1 reads KGHSH; CDR2 reads LQKENI. This CDR3 is 13 amino acids long. The CDR3 bases are TGTGCCAGCTCACCTCTGGGAGGTACTGAAGCTTTCTTT. Its protein product is CASSPLGGTEAFF. Full variable domain (outside the CDR3, taken from reference TRBV18 and TRBJ1-1): NAGVMQNPRHLVRRRGQEARLRCSPMKGHSHVYWYRQLPEEGLKFMVYLQKENIIDESGMPKERFSAEFPKEGPSILRIQQVVRGDSAAYFCASSPLGGTEAFFGQGTRLTVV.

The chain is built from TRBV6-5 and TRBJ2-7; TRBD1 matches 8 bases. After removal of 5 bases from V and 2 bases from J, the junction contained 8 bases not matched to a gene. From germline, CDR1 is MNHEY and CDR2 SVGAGI. This CDR3 is 15 amino acids long. The DNA for the CDR3 is TGTGCCAGCAGTCTTCGACAGGGGTGGACCTACGAGCAGTACTTC. As protein: CASSLRQGWTYEQYF.

V is TRBV5-1 and J is TRBJ1-1; D perhaps matches TRBD1 (5 bases). Trimming removed 5 bases from V and 5 bases from J, with 10 bases in between. The V gene's germline CDR1 is SGHRS and CDR2 YFSETQ. This CDR3 contains 12 residues. The CDR3 protein is CASRAGGTEAFF. As DNA, the CDR3 is TGCGCCAGCAGGGCGGGGGGGACTGAAGCTTTCTTT.

This chain uses TRBV7-8 with TRBJ2-1; D remains ambiguous. CDR1 is SGHVS, CDR2 FQNEAQ, per germline. The CDR3 is made up of 14 amino acids. With 5 bases removed from V and 0 bases from J, the gap between germline ends came to 8 bases. The CDR3 DNA sequence: TGTGCCAGCAGCGTCTCCAGCTCCTACAATGAGCAGTTCTTC. As protein: CASSVSSSYNEQFF.

This chain uses TRBV13 with TRBJ2-7; D not certain. CDR3 size: 15 residues. Germline V CDR1 and CDR2: PRHDT, FYEKMQ (reference sequence). With 7 bases removed from V and 2 bases from J, the gap between germline ends came to 18 bases. CDR3 loop: CASTPPGSTAYEQYF. CDR3 nucleotide sequence: TGTGCCAGCACTCCGCCGGGTTCCACCGCCTACGAGCAGTACTTC.

This chain uses TRBV27 with TRBJ1-2; D remains ambiguous. The ends were cut back, 5 bases at V and 6 bases at J, with 19 bases in the middle. This CDR3 is 15 amino acids long. CDR1 MNHEY and CDR2 SMNVEV come from the germline V gene (reference sequence). The DNA for the CDR3 is TGTGCCAGCAGTCCCCGCCGGCCGAGCTTGGATGGCTACACCTTC. It specifies CASSPRRPSLDGYTF.